The rows below give T cell receptor beta chains drawn from one sample of a study of OX40 agonist ivuxolimab in advanced cancers. Using immunoSEQ multiplex PCR, the repertoire was profiled, and TCRdb retains in-frame clones only, with some absent. Of some 8,900 clones in the sample, 70% are singletons; the top ten hold 25% to 30%. Sequencing was performed on CD4+ or CD8+ T cells sorted from blood, taken in a trial of the OX40 agonist ivuxolimab. The receptors were sampled from an adult with an advanced solid tumor such as melanoma, head and neck, liver or kidney cancer. CDR3s include the opening cysteine and the closing phenylalanine or tryptophan. A D gene is named only where the DNA matches it firmly. The size field is filled for only some rows; it gives once, few, many or a size class.

TRBJ1-5 | TRBV27 | - | - | TGTGCCAGCACCCTCGTCTTTGGGCGCAATCAGCCCCAGCATTTT | CASTLVFGRNQPQHF
TRBJ2-7 | TRBV7-8 | - | - | TGTGCCAGCAGCTTAGCCGGGAGCTCCTACGAGCAGTACTTC | CASSLAGSSYEQYF
TRBJ2-2 | TRBV27 | - | - | TGTGCCAGCGGGGAGCCAGCGGCGGCCGGGGAGCTGTTTTTT | CASGEPAAAGELFF
TRBJ2-7 | TRBV21-1 | once | - | TGTGCCAGCAGCCAATTTGGGGCAGGGAAGTACGAGCAGTACTTC | CASSQFGAGKYEQYF
TRBJ2-3 | TRBV7-6 | - | - | TGTGCCAGCAGCTTAGCGTGGGGATTCACAGATACGCAGTATTTT | CASSLAWGFTDTQYF
TRBJ2-5 | TRBV7-9 | - | - | TGTGCCAGCAGCCCTCTTTCGGGGGAAGAGACCCAGTACTTC | CASSPLSGEETQYF
TRBJ2-5 | TRBV4-3 | - | TRBD1 | TGCGCCAGCAGCCCCCTAGGGACAGGGGAGACCCAGTACTTC | CASSPLGTGETQYF
TRBJ1-2 | TRBV5-6 | once | - | TGTGCCAGCAGCTTGGGGGGCCAGGGAAACCTTTGGGGCTACACCTTC | CASSLGGQGNLWGYTF
TRBJ2-3 | TRBV10-3 | - | TRBD2 | TGTGCCATCAGTGAGTCACTGGGTAGCGGGGTACTGGATACGCAGTATTTT | CAISESLGSGVLDTQYF
TRBJ2-7 | TRBV5-1 | once | TRBD1 | TGCGCCAGCAGCTGGACAGGGGCCGAAGGCGAGCAGTACTTC | CASSWTGAEGEQYF
TRBJ2-5 | TRBV7-3 | - | TRBD1 | TGTGCTAGCAGCGGACAGGGGGAGGACGGTCTGGAGACCCAGTACTTC | CASSGQGEDGLETQYF
TRBJ1-5 | TRBV4-1 | - | - | TGCGCCAGCAGCCAAGATAGTATTAATAGCAATCAGCCCCAGCATTTT | CASSQDSINSNQPQHF
TRBJ1-3 | TRBV29-1 | - | - | TGCAGCGTTGACTTCGGGCGTGGGGACCGGGGAAACACCATATATTTT | CSVDFGRGDRGNTIYF
TRBJ1-1 | TRBV30 | - | TRBD1 | TGTGCCTGGAGTGTACGGGGGGGGACAGGTCTGGAAGCTTTCTTT | CAWSVRGGTGLEAFF
TRBJ2-2 | TRBV6-6 | - | TRBD2 | TGTGCCAGCAGTTATATAGCGGGAGGGAACACCGGGGAGCTGTTTTTT | CASSYIAGGNTGELFF
TRBJ1-5 | TRBV2 | - | TRBD1 | TGTGCCAGCGAGGGGGCTAATCAGCCCCAGCATTTT | CASEGANQPQHF
TRBJ1-2 | TRBV5-5 | - | - | TGTGCCAGCAGCTTGGGTCAGAGTTATGGCTACACCTTC | CASSLGQSYGYTF
TRBJ2-5 | TRBV11-2 | - | TRBD2 | TGTGCCAGCAGCTCCTTAGCGGGGGGGCGGGAGACCCAGTACTTC | CASSSLAGGRETQYF
TRBJ1-1 | TRBV11-2 | - | - | TGTGCCAGCAGCTTGTATTGGGAGGGGAACACTGAAGCTTTCTTT | CASSLYWEGNTEAFF
TRBJ1-1 | TRBV7-2 | few | TRBD1 | TGTGCCAGCAGTTTTCGACAGGGGGTTATCGGCCAGAACACTGAAGCTTTCTTT | CASSFRQGVIGQNTEAFF
TRBJ1-6 | TRBV30 | - | - | TGTGCCTGGTCCGGGACAACTAATTCACCCCTCCACTTT | CAWSGTTNSPLHF
TRBJ2-7 | TRBV7-9 | - | TRBD2 | TGTGCCAGCAGCCCCGGACTAGCGGGGAGCGAGCAGTACTTC | CASSPGLAGSEQYF
TRBJ1-2 | TRBV5-4 | few | TRBD1 | TGTGCCAGCAGCTTGGAGGTGGGACAGGGGTTTTATGGCTACACCTTC | CASSLEVGQGFYGYTF
TRBJ2-7 | TRBV7-6 | - | TRBD2 | TGTGCCAGCAGCAAGACTAGCGGAAGTTACTACGAGCAGTACTTC | CASSKTSGSYYEQYF
TRBJ2-5 | TRBV25-1 | medium-sized | - | TGTGCCAGCAGTGATCCCCCCAAAAGTAAAGAGACCCAGTACTTC | CASSDPPKSKETQYF
TRBJ2-3 | TRBV23-1 | few | - | TGCGCCAGCAGTCAATCGAACAGGGGAGGCGGGATATTTGGTACAGATACGCAGTATTTT | CASSQSNRGGGIFGTDTQYF
TRBJ2-5 | TRBV7-9 | - | - | TGTGCCAGCAGCTTCGGAGGGCAAGAGACCCAGTACTTC | CASSFGGQETQYF
TRBJ2-2 | TRBV11-2 | - | - | TGTGCCAGCAGCTCCCCGGGGCGAAGGAACGGGGAGCTGTTTTTT | CASSSPGRRNGELFF
TRBJ2-5 | TRBV9 | - | TRBD2 | TGTGCCAGCAGCGTTAGCGGGAGAAAAGAGACCCAGTACTTC | CASSVSGRKETQYF
TRBJ2-3 | TRBV4-2 | - | - | TGTGCCAGCAGCCAAGGGTACCGGGCCGAGGCAGATACGCAGTATTTT | CASSQGYRAEADTQYF
TRBJ1-1 | TRBV19 | - | - | TGTGCCAGTAGCCCCGGATGGAACACTGAAGCTTTCTTT | CASSPGWNTEAFF
TRBJ2-1 | TRBV6-5 | - | - | TGTGCCAGCAGTTGGGAGGGGGGGGTTGAGCAGTTCTTC | CASSWEGGVEQFF
TRBJ2-1 | TRBV4-3 | - | - | TGCGCCAGCAGCCAAGATCGGTCTTCCTACAATGAGCAGTTCTTC | CASSQDRSSYNEQFF
TRBJ1-2 | TRBV5-4 | - | - | TGTGCCAGCAGCCTGGGGGACAACGGGGACTATGGCTACACCTTC | CASSLGDNGDYGYTF
TRBJ1-1 | TRBV4-1 | few | - | TGCGCCAGCAGCCAAGAGGCCGGTCTTAACACTGAAGCTTTCTTT | CASSQEAGLNTEAFF
TRBJ1-2 | TRBV7-2 | few | - | TGTGCCAGCAGCCAAGAGGAAGGGGCTCTCTATGGCTACACCTTC | CASSQEEGALYGYTF
TRBJ2-3 | TRBV27 | - | - | TGTGCCAGCGCCTCCTGGGCCACAGATACGCAGTATTTT | CASASWATDTQYF
TRBJ2-1 | TRBV30 | - | TRBD2 | TGTGCCTGGAGTAGCGGGAGGGCCTACAATGAGCAGTTCTTC | CAWSSGRAYNEQFF
TRBJ1-4 | TRBV7-9 | - | - | TGTGCCAGCAGCCAGATAGCAACTAATGAAAAACTGTTTTTT | CASSQIATNEKLFF
TRBJ2-7 | TRBV7-9 | - | TRBD2 | TGTGCCAGCAGCCCTGGGACTAGCGGGAGCCACGAGCAGTACTTC | CASSPGTSGSHEQYF
TRBJ1-4 | TRBV7-6 | - | TRBD1 | TGTGCCAGCAGCTTAGCCTCAGGGGGAAAACTGTTTTTT | CASSLASGGKLFF
TRBJ2-6 | TRBV28 | few | - | TGTGCCAGCAGTGGGTACGCGAACTCTGGGGCCAACGTCCTGACTTTC | CASSGYANSGANVLTF
TRBJ2-7 | TRBV6-5 | - | TRBD1 | TGTGCCAGCAGTTACGGGACAGGAGCCTACGAGCAGTACTTC | CASSYGTGAYEQYF